Following are 28 T cell receptor beta chains from one sample sequenced in a study of tumor-infiltrating lymphocytes in primary liver carcinoma. Reverse transcription of around 0.45 ug total RNA with a constant-region primer produced TCR beta cDNA. Amplification in three nested multiplex PCR rounds with slightly modified ARM-PCR gave rise to TCR beta libraries. TRBV1-TRBV30 forward primers paired with a C-beta reverse primer were used in the first two PCR rounds, which ran roughly 9 cycles each. TCRdb independently ran MiXCR on the multiplex PCR reads; one entry per CDR3 protein. The sample holds about 200,000 distinct CDR3 sequences, roughly two thirds seen once. Extraction also yielded germline DNA, while blood RNA was obtained from unsorted whole blood. Material: peripheral blood. Every receptor here comes from a woman aged 55-70 years with primary liver carcinoma and hepatitis B virus infection.

Only a few counts were recorded for this clonotype. The genes are TRBV5-4 and TRBJ1-4; perhaps TRBD1 as D (6 bases). CDR1 and CDR2 from the germline V gene are SGHNT and YYREEE (reference sequence). This CDR3 has 13 amino acids. V lost 3 bases, J lost 3 bases, and 6 bases lay in between. This CDR3 reads CASSSGANEKLFF. The CDR3 bases are TGTGCCAGCAGCTCAGGGGCTAATGAAAAACTGTTTTTT.

This chain joins TRBV4-1 and TRBJ1-2; D is perhaps TRBD1 (5 bases). Germline loops: CDR1 MGHRA, CDR2 YSYEKL. The CDR3 runs to 11 residues. CDR3 residues: CVGSDSYGYTF. Written as DNA, the CDR3 is TGCGTCGGCAGCGACAGCTATGGCTACACCTTC.

This clonotype was seen ten or more times. The rearrangement joins TRBV11-2 to TRBJ2-7, with D tentatively TRBD1 (5 bases). The V and J ends lost 5 bases and 1 base respectively, with 12 bases between them. This CDR3 has 14 amino acids. Per germline, CDR1 SGHAT and CDR2 FQNNGV. In nucleotides, the CDR3 is TGTGCCAGCAGCCGAAGACAGACTTCCTACGAGCAGTACTTC. Protein product: CASSRRQTSYEQYF.

This clonotype was detected ten times or more. The rearrangement joins TRBV5-5 to TRBJ1-6; 9 bases map to TRBD1. The CDR3 runs to 15 residues. Losses at the gene ends were 1 base for V and 5 bases for J; bases not matched to a gene: 1. CDR1 and CDR2 from the germline V gene are SGHKS and YYEKEE (reference sequence). CDR3 protein: CASSLRTGDNSPLHF. For the CDR3, the DNA is TGTGCCAGCAGCTTGAGGACAGGGGATAATTCACCCCTCCACTTT.

Details on this clonotype: Compared with germline, one end of the junction differs, possibly owing to a read error. V and J are TRBV28 and TRBJ2-5; TRBD2 matches at 11 bases. The CDR3 covers 16 residues. In germline, CDR1 is MDHEN, CDR2 SYDVKM. CDR3 bases: TGTGACAGCAGTTTAACCGGGACTAGCGGAGGCGAGACCCAGTACTTC. Residues: CDSSLTGTSGGETQYF. The variable domain in full, with the rest retrieved from reference TRBV28 and TRBJ2-5, is DVKVTQSSRYLVKRTGEKVFLECVQDMDHENMFWYRQDPGLGLRLIYFSYDVKMKEKGDIPEGYSVSREKKERFSLILESASTNQTSMYLCDSSLTGTSGGETQYFGPGTRLLVL.

This clonotype was recorded at least ten times. V and J are TRBV13 and TRBJ2-4; D not certain. Trimming removed 5 bases from V and 5 bases from J, with 7 bases in between. This CDR3 is 12 amino acids long. Germline V gene lookup returns CDR1 PRHDT and CDR2 FYEKMQ (reference sequence). The CDR3 sequence is CASSPQENIQYF. CDR3 nucleotide sequence: TGTGCCAGCAGCCCCCAAGAAAACATTCAGTACTTC.

The chain employs TRBV12-3 or TRBV12-4 and TRBJ2-7, with a tentative D call TRBD1 (6 bases). The ends were cut back, 3 bases at V and 1 base at J, with 13 bases in the middle. The CDR3 runs 15 residues. The CDR3 sequence is CASSFGQGHSYEQYF. CDR3 nucleotides: TGTGCCAGCAGTTTCGGTCAGGGGCATTCCTACGAGCAGTACTTC.

For this clonotype: This may come from a read error, since a much larger clone is one base off. The chain links TRBV10-3 to TRBJ2-7; 12 bases fit TRBD1. In germline, CDR1 is ENHRY, CDR2 SYGVKD. V was clipped by 9 bases and J by 8 bases; unmatched bases: 8. The CDR3 is made up of 13 amino acids. In nucleotides, the CDR3 is TGTGCCATTCTAGGGGGACAGGGGGCGAAGCAGTACTTC. This codes for CAILGGQGAKQYF.

Turning to this clonotype: A much larger clone sits a single nucleotide away, making a read error possible. This CDR3 fails to terminate in the conserved phenylalanine or tryptophan, so it likely reflects a read error. The chain has TRBV12-3 or TRBV12-4 and TRBJ1-5; D unclear. Trimming shortened V by 1 base and J by 7 bases, and 11 bases separated the two germline ends. This CDR3 spans 14 amino acids. The CDR3 nucleotides are TGTGCCAGCAGTTTAGAAGGAAGGGCACAGCCCCAGCATCTT. Residues: CASSLEGRAQPQHL.

This sequence joins TRBV5-6 and TRBJ1-4; D is possibly TRBD1 (6 bases). The germline V gene encodes CDR1 SGHDT and CDR2 YYEEEE. The CDR3 spans 15 residues. V was trimmed by 4 bases and J by 8 bases, leaving 18 bases between them. The DNA of the CDR3 is TGTGCCAGCAGCCGGAGGGGGGTTGAGGCCGAAAAACTGTTTTTT. This codes for CASSRRGVEAEKLFF.

This clonotype was detected a few times. The chain uses TRBV28 and TRBJ1-2; a weak D match, TRBD1 (5 bases). The CDR3 is made up of 18 amino acids. In germline, CDR1 is MDHEN, CDR2 SYDVKM. Between the trimmed V and J ends, which lost 5 bases and 4 bases, there was a span of 26 bases. The chain's CDR3 is CASSETGGRFLRSYGYTF. The CDR3 DNA reads as TGTGCCAGCAGTGAAACAGGAGGCAGGTTCTTGAGAAGCTATGGCTACACCTTC.

In its sample, this clonotype was seen many times. V usage is TRBV10-2 and J usage is TRBJ2-5; perhaps D is TRBD1 or TRBD2 (6 bases each). Germline V gives CDR1 WSHSY, CDR2 SAAADI. Trimming removed 2 bases from V and 4 bases from J, with 8 bases in between. CDR3 size: 13 residues. This CDR3 reads CASSEEGGETQYF. The CDR3 coding sequence is TGCGCCAGCAGTGAGGAGGGGGGAGAGACCCAGTACTTC.

In this sample, this clonotype turned up once. V is TRBV5-1 and J is TRBJ2-2; 12 nucleotides align to TRBD2. Trimming at V came to 3 bases and at J to 5 bases, leaving 2 bases not matched to a gene. Germline V gene sequence: CDR1 SGHRS, CDR2 YFSETQ. CDR3 size: 15 residues. Here the CDR3 DNA reads TGCGCCAGCAGCTCACTAGCGGGAGGTACCGGGGAGCTGTTTTTT. Translation gives CASSSLAGGTGELFF.

This chain connects TRBV12-3 or TRBV12-4 to TRBJ2-1; 7 positions agree with TRBD2. The V and J ends lost 6 bases and 8 bases, in that order; junction bases with no gene match: 10. This CDR3 is built from 14 residues. This CDR3 is CASRPGTIVDEQFF. The CDR3 DNA reads TGTGCCAGCAGACCCGGGACTATCGTCGATGAGCAGTTCTTC.

This clonotype showed up many times. This chain joins TRBV10-3 and TRBJ2-1; unclear D gene. V was pared by 2 bases and J by 5 bases, with 4 bases between. Germline-derived CDR1 and CDR2 are ENHRY and SYGVKD. The CDR3 loop spans 12 amino acids. The CDR3 DNA follows: TGTGCCATCAGTGAGGTGGACAATGAGCAGTTCTTC. Translating it yields CAISEVDNEQFF.

For this clonotype: Just one base apart from a much larger clone, this may be a read error. The rearrangement links TRBV12-3 or TRBV12-4 to TRBJ1-4; D perhaps matches TRBD1 (6 bases). The CDR3 totals 14 residues. The CDR3 protein is CASSPGHGNEKLLF. The CDR3 DNA reads as TGTGCCAGCAGTCCGGGACACGGTAATGAAAAACTGCTTTTT.

In regard to this clonotype: One end of the junction varies from germline; a read error may be responsible. This sequence joins TRBV11-2 and TRBJ1-1; no clear D. The germline V gene has CDR1 SGHAT and CDR2 FQNNGV. There are 12 residues in the CDR3. The CDR3 loop is CVSSLVVSEAFF. For the CDR3, the DNA is TGTGTCAGCAGCTTAGTGGTCTCTGAAGCTTTCTTT.

Concerning this clonotype itself: The junction departs from germline at one end; a sequencing error may be responsible. This sequence joins TRBV12-3 or TRBV12-4 and TRBJ2-3, with D tentatively TRBD2 (6 bases). The CDR3 loop spans 15 amino acids. CDR3 DNA: TGTACCAGCAGTTTACGGGGGAAGGAGACAGATACGCAGTATTTT. It encodes CTSSLRGKETDTQYF.

This chain joins TRBV15 and TRBJ2-7; 7 nucleotides line up with TRBD2. With 0 bases clipped from V and 6 bases from J, the junction kept 8 bases outside the gene matches. From germline, CDR1 is LNHNV and CDR2 YYDKDF (reference sequence). The CDR3 spans 15 residues. The CDR3 reads CATSRELAPFGEQYF. For the CDR3, the DNA is TGTGCCACCAGCAGAGAACTAGCGCCCTTTGGCGAGCAGTACTTC.

This clonotype occurred many times. This sequence joins TRBV7-9 and TRBJ1-2; the D gene is possibly TRBD1 (5 bases). The V and J ends lost 5 bases and 4 bases respectively, with 14 bases between them. In germline, CDR1 is SEHNR, CDR2 FQNEAQ (reference sequence). The CDR3 length is 14 residues. The CDR3 nucleotides are TGTGCCAGCAGCCCTAGTAGGGGCGGCTATGGCTACACCTTC. Its protein is CASSPSRGGYGYTF. Complete variable domain (other parts from reference TRBV7-9 and TRBJ1-2): DTGVSQNPRHKITKRGQNVTFRCDPISEHNRLYWYRQTLGQGPEFLTYFQNEAQLEKSRLLSDRFSAERPKGSFSTLEIQRTEQGDSAMYLCASSPSRGGYGYTFGSGTRLTVV.

The chain uses TRBV11-2 and TRBJ2-3, with unresolved D. There are 16 residues in the CDR3. Looked up from germline, CDR1 is SGHAT and CDR2 is FQNNGV. Trimming took 8 bases from V and 3 from J, leaving 21 bases between them. CDR3: CASSRGEFLVTDTQYF. CDR3 nucleotides: TGTGCCAGCTCCCGAGGAGAGTTCCTCGTGACAGATACGCAGTATTTT.

V and J are TRBV7-9 and TRBJ1-2; 8 positions agree with TRBD1. Germline CDR1 and CDR2: SEHNR and FQNEAQ (reference sequence). V shed 5 bases, J shed 6 bases, and the junction held 14 bases outside the gene matches. This CDR3 contains 16 residues. CDR3 in amino acids: CASSHPTGDLKDGYTF. The DNA of the CDR3 is TGTGCCAGCAGCCACCCGACAGGGGACCTGAAAGATGGCTACACCTTC.

The V and J genes are TRBV12-3 or TRBV12-4 and TRBJ2-3, with a tentative D call TRBD1 (6 bases). The CDR3 covers 16 residues. CDR3 in amino acids: CVRSPTGISSTDTQYF. The DNA of the CDR3 is TGTGTCAGGAGCCCTACAGGGATCTCTAGCACAGATACGCAGTATTTT.

In this sample, this clonotype turned up many times. The V gene is TRBV29-1, the J gene TRBJ2-1, with D uncertain. Trimming left V 2 bases short and J 3 bases short, with 11 bases between. Per the germline V gene, CDR1 is SQVTM and CDR2 is ANQGSEA. This CDR3 contains 14 residues. The CDR3 protein is CSVEQVGIYNEQFF. The CDR3 nucleotides are TGCAGCGTTGAACAAGTTGGAATCTACAATGAGCAGTTCTTC.

The sample holds a few counts of this clonotype. The chain employs TRBV6-5 and TRBJ1-6; 7 bases line up with TRBD1. Germline V gene data show CDR1 as MNHEY and CDR2 as SVGAGI. This CDR3 region has 15 residues. V gave up 6 bases and J gave up 10 bases; unmatched junction bases: 12. For the CDR3, the DNA is TGTGCCAGCAGGAGGAATCGGCAGGGGGGCTCACCCCTCCACTTT. It encodes CASRRNRQGGSPLHF.

Worth noting for this clonotype: A much larger clone sits a single nucleotide away, making a read error possible. This chain uses TRBV6-5 with TRBJ1-6; D not resolved. CDR1 and CDR2 (germline): MNHEY, SVGAGI. The CDR3 is 14 residues long. This chain's CDR3 is CASSYDTANLPLHF. CDR3 bases: TGTGCCAGCAGTTACGATACGGCTAATTTACCCCTCCACTTT.

The CDR3 sequence is CASSLEVGRADTQYF. Written as DNA, the CDR3 is TGTGCCAGCAGCTTAGAGGTGGGTCGCGCAGATACGCAGTATTTT. The chain couples TRBV11-2 to TRBJ2-3, with D hard to call. The V gene lost 0 bases and the J gene lost 4 bases, with 11 bases spanning the gap. From germline, CDR1 is SGHAT and CDR2 FQNNGV. This CDR3 is built from 15 residues.

In the case of this clonotype: A much larger clone lies one base from this, so it may be a read error. The J gene is TRBJ1-2, the V gene TRBV6-5, with a possible D match to TRBD1 (5 bases). Germline-derived CDR1 and CDR2 are MNHEY and SVGAGI. The CDR3 contains 15 residues. CDR3 protein: CAGSYSGRVSYGYTF. DNA of the CDR3: TGTGCCGGCAGTTACTCTGGCAGGGTTTCCTATGGCTACACCTTC.